This T cell receptor beta chain appears in the sequencing data of a study of control samples from healthy donors and cancer patients. V dropped 2 bases and J dropped 1; count of bases not matched to a gene: 4. The germline gives CDR1 LGHNA, CDR2 YSLEER. This CDR3 has 15 residues. The data were produced by immunoSEQ multiplex PCR, yet TCRdb's version contains in-frame clones alone and is incomplete. In the table there are 350,000 to 450,000 clones, 75% to 95% of which are singletons. The chain is built from TRBV4-3 and TRBJ2-7; 8 bases line up with TRBD2. The sample was PBMCs. The receptor comes from a man in his forties or fifties with head and neck cancer. The CDR3 DNA follows: TGCGCCAGCAGCCAATCACTAGCGGCTTCCTACGAGCAGTACTTC. Its protein product is CASSQSLAASYEQYF.